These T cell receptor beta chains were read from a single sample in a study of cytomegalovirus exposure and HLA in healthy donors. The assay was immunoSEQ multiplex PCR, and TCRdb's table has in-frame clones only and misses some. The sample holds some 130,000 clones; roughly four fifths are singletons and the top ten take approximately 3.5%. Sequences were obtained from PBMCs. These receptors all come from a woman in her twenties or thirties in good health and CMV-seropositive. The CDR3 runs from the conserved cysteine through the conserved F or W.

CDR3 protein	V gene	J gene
CASSSPDGRPGELFF	TRBV9	TRBJ2-2
CASSLSRLAGGGEQFF	TRBV27	TRBJ2-1
CASSLPGVNYGYTF	TRBV5-4	TRBJ1-2
CASSLRAGEGNAFF	TRBV28	TRBJ2-1
CASSPDGAYTGELFF	TRBV7-3	TRBJ2-2
CASSGSTGNEQYF	TRBV9	TRBJ2-7
CASSQESGQGVTGELFF	TRBV4-2	TRBJ2-2
CASSRDRNYEQYF	TRBV7-3	TRBJ2-7
CASSLTKQGDGNTIYF	TRBV23-1	TRBJ1-3
CASTMGAGRYNEQFF	TRBV5-4	TRBJ2-1
CASSFSGEETQYF	TRBV11-1	TRBJ2-5
CASSLERETLYEQYF	TRBV6-1	TRBJ2-7
CASSPLLGTGDIQYF	TRBV7-9	TRBJ2-4
CSVGRGGGGGYTF	TRBV29-1	TRBJ1-2
CASSQDIGLAQFF	TRBV4-2	TRBJ2-1
CASSLNPSSYNEQFF	TRBV7-6	TRBJ2-1
CASSLTSRDTQYF	TRBV5-1	TRBJ2-3
CATSRDLTGLAGELFF	TRBV15	TRBJ2-2
CASRGGYTDTQYF	TRBV7-9	TRBJ2-3
CASSEVDRASEKLFF	TRBV6-1	TRBJ1-4
CASSARQSNQPQHF	TRBV19	TRBJ1-5
CASSIPLARGYTF	TRBV5-8	TRBJ1-2
CAISETGLAGDNTGELFF	TRBV10-3	TRBJ2-2
CASSLGSEQFF	TRBV7-3	TRBJ2-1
CASSVGGGVYNEQFF	TRBV9	TRBJ2-1
CAWSVLLNYGYTF	TRBV30	TRBJ1-2
CSVQEGAANTGELFF	TRBV29-1	TRBJ2-2
CASNSDRASYEQYF	TRBV19	TRBJ2-7
CASRHRDRVSGANVLTF	TRBV2	TRBJ2-6
CSSSWEDRGGGYTF	TRBV7-9	TRBJ1-2
CASSLYRGDEKLFF	TRBV7-6	TRBJ1-4
CASSQERGTGGNQPQHF	TRBV4-2	TRBJ1-5
CAWSVPSGSNSPLHF	TRBV30	TRBJ1-6
CASSSTPPTGDYEQYF	TRBV7-9	TRBJ2-7
CASSFLQGVGEKLFF	TRBV28	TRBJ1-4
CASSRLTTEAFF	TRBV7-6	TRBJ1-1
CASSQGPQGTGANVLTF	TRBV4-2	TRBJ2-6
CASSQGQGANQPQHF	TRBV6-5	TRBJ1-5
CASSLAGVSGYTF	TRBV5-1	TRBJ1-2
CASSLVGTGQGASGNTIYF	TRBV5-1	TRBJ1-3
CASSLAASPPYEQYF	TRBV5-5	TRBJ2-7
CAKGLAGDPTQYF	TRBV2	TRBJ2-5
CASSLTSGGAGRNEQFF	TRBV7-9	TRBJ2-1
CASSLTLGTGYSPGELFF	TRBV7-3	TRBJ2-2
CASSFRTGGIDTQYF	TRBV28	TRBJ2-3
CATSRDGGVRGEKLFF	TRBV15	TRBJ1-4
CASSPSGRETQYF	TRBV4-3	TRBJ2-5
CASSLGDTLEAFF	TRBV28	TRBJ1-1
CASSLVGQGLNYGYTF	TRBV7-9	TRBJ1-2
CASRPTNLGTVKDSPLHF	TRBV28	TRBJ1-6
CASSFGRTSGGAETQYF	TRBV5-6	TRBJ2-5
CASSYRQNTGELFF	TRBV7-2	TRBJ2-2
CASSRILHRAGEKLFF	TRBV21-1	TRBJ1-4
CASTETGYGYTF	TRBV2	TRBJ1-2
CARLNRAIYEQYF	TRBV2	TRBJ2-7
CASSAKGQAGSPLHF	TRBV7-9	TRBJ1-6
CASRATGMNSPLHF	TRBV6-5	TRBJ1-6
CASSGATEQFF	TRBV13	TRBJ2-1
CASSLAGLAGGNNEQYF	TRBV5-1	TRBJ2-7